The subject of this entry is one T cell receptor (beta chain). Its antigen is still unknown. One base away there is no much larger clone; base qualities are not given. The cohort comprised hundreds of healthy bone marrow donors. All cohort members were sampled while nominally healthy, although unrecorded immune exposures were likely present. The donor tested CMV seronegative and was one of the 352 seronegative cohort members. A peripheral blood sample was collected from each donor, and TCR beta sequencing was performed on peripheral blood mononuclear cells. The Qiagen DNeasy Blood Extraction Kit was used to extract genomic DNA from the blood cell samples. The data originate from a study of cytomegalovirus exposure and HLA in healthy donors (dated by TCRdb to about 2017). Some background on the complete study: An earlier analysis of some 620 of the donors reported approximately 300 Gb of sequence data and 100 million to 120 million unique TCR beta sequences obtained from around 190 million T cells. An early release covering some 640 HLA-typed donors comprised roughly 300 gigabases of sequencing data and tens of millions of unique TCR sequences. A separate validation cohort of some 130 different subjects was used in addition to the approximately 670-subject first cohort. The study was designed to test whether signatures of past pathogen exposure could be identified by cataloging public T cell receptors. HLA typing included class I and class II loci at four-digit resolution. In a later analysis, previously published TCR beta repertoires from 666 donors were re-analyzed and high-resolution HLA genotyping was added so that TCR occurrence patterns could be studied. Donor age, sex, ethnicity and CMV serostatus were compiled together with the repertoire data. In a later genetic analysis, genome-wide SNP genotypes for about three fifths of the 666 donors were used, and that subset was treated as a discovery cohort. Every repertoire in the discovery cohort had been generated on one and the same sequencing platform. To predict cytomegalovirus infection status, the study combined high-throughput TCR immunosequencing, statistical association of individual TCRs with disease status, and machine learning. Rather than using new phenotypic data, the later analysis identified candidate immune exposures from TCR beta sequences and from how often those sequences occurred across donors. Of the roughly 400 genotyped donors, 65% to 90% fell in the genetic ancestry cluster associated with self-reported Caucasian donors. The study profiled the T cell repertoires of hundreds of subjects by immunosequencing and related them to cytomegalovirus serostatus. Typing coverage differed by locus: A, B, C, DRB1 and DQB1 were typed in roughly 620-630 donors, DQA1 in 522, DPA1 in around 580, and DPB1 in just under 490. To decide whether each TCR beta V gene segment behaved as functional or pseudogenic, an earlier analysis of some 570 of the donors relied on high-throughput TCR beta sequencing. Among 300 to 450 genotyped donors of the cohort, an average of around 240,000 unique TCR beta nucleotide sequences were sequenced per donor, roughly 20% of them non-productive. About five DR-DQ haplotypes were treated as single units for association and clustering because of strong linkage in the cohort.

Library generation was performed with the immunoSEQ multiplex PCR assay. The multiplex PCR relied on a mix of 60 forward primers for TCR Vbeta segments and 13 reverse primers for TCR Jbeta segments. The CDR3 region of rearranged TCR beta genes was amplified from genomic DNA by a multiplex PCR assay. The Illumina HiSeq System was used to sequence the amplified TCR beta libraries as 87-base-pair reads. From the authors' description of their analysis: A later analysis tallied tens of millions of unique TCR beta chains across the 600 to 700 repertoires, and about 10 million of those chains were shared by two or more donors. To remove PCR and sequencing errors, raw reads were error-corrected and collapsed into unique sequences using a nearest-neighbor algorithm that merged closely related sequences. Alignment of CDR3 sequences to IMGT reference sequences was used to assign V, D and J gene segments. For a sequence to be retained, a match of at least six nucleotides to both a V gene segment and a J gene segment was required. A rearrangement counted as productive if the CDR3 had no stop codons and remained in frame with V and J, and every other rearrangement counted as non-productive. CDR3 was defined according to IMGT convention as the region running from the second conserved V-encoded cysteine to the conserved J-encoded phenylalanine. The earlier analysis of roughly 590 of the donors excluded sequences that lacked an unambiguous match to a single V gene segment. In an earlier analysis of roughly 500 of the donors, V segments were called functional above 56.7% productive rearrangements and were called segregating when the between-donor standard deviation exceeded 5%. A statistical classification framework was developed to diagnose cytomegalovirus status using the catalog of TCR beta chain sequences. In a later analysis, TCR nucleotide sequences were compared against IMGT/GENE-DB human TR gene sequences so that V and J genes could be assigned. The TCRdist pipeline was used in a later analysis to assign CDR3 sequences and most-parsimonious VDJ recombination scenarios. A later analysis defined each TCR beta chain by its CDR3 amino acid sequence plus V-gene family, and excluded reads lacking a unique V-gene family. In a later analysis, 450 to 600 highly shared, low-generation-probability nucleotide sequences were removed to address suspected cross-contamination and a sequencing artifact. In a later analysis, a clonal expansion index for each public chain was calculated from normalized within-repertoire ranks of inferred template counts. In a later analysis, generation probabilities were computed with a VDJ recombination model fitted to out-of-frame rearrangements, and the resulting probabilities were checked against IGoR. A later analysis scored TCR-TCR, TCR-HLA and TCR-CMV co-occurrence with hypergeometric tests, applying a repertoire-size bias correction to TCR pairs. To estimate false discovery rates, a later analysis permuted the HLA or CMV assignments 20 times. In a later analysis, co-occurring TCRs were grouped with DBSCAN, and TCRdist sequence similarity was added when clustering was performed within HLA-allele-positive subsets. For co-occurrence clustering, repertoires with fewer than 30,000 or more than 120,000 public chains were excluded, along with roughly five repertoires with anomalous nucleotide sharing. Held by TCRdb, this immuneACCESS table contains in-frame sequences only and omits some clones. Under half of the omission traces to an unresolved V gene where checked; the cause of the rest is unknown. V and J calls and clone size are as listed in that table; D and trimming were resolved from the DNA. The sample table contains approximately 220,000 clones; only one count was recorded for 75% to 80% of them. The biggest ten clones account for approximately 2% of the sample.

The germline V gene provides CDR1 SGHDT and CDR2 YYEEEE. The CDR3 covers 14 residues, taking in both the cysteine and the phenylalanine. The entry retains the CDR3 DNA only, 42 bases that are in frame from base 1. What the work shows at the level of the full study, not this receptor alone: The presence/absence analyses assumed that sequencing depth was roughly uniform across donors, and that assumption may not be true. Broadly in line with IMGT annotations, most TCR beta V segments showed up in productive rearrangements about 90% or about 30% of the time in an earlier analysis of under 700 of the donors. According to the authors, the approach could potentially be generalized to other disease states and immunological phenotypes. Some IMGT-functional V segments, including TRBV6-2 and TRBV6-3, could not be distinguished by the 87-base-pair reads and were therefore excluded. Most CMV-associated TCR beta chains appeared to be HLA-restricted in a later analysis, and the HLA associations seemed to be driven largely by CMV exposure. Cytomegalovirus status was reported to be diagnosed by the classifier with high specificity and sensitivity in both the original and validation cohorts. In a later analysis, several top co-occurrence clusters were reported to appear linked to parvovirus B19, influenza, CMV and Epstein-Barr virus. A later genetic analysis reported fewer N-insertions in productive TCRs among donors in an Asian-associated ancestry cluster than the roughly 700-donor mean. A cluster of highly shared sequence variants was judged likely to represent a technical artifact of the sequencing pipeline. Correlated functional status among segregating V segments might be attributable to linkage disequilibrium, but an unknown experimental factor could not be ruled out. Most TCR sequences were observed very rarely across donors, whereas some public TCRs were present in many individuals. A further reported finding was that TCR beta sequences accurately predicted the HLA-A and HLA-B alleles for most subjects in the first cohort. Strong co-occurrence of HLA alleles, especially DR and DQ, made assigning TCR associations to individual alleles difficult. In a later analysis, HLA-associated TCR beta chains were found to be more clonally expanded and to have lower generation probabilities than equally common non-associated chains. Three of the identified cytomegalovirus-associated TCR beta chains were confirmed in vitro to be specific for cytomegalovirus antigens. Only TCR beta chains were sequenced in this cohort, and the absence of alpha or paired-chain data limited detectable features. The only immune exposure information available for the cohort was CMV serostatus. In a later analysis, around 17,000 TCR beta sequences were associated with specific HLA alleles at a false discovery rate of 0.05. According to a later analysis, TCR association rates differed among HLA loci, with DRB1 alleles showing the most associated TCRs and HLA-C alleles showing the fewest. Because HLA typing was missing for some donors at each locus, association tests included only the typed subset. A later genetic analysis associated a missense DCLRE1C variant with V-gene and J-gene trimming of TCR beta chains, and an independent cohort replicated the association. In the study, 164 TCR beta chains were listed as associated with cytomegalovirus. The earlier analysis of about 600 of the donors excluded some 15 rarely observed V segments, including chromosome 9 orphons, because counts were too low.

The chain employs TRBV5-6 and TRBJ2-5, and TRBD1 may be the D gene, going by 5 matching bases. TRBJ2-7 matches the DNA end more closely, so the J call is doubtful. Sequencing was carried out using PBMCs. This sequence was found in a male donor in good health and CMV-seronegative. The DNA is TGTGCCAGCAGCCGTCGTGAACAGGCCTACGAGCAGTACTTC. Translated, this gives CASSRREQAYEQYF.